The clone carrying this T cell receptor beta chain has more than one count but fewer than ten. The data were obtained in a study of blood T cell repertoires in COVID-19. At the level of the study: The study drew acute and convalescent COVID-19 samples from the United States, Italy and Spain. Sources were T cells, B-cell-depleted T cells, or PBMCs; the material itself was cDNA or gDNA.

Trimming stripped 6 bases from V and 2 bases from J, with 8 bases between. This CDR3 contains 12 residues. CDR1 is MDHEN and CDR2 is SYDVKM in the germline V gene. Original handling: Nucleated cell counts were estimated from reference gene primer amplification. Data came from immunoSEQ multiplex PCR; TCRdb stores just in-frame clones and leaves some out. Clone size and the V and J calls come from that table; the DNA yielded D and trimming. The sample shows roughly 45,000 clones, roughly 83% of them seen only once. The genes are TRBV28 and TRBJ2-7; D is perhaps TRBD2 (5 bases). Sequencing used peripheral blood. The clonotype comes from a middle-aged man with active COVID-19. CDR3 sequence reads: CASRAGTYEQYF. The CDR3 bases are TGTGCCAGCAGAGCCGGGACCTACGAGCAGTACTTC.